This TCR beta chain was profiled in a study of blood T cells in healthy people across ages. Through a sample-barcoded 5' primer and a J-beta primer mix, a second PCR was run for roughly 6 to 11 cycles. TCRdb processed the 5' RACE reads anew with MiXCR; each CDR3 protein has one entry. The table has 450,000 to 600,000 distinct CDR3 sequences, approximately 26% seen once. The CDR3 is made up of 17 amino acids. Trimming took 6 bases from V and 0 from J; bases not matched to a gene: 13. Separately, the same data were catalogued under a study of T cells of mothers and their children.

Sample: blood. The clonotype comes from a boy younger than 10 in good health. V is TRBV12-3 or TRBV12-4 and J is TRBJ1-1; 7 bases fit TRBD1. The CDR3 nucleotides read TGTGCCAGCAGCGATACGGGCTCAGGGGGGATGAACACTGAAGCTTTCTTT. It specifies CASSDTGSGGMNTEAFF.